The source of this T cell receptor (beta chain) is a study of blood T cell repertoires in COVID-19. In the case of this clone: The junction and the germline gene differ at one end; a read error may be behind it.

TCRdb's copy holds only in-frame clones and misses some; the assay was immunoSEQ multiplex PCR. The sample yields 90,000 to 150,000 clones, about 74% seen once. Sequencing was performed on peripheral blood. The sequence was obtained from a human donor in a cohort sampled during active COVID-19.

DNA for the CDR3: TGTGCCATCAGTGAATTGTGGACACCCCTTAACTTC. The encoded protein is CAISELWTPLNF. This chain links TRBV10-3 with TRBJ2-7; D might be TRBD1 (5 bases). Per the germline V gene, CDR1 is ENHRY and CDR2 is SYGVKD. The CDR3 runs to 12 residues.